One and the same sample provided the 9 T cell receptor beta chains below, sequenced in a study of shared clonotypes between healthy human individuals. This table comes from immunoSEQ multiplex PCR, and its TCRdb copy is limited to in-frame clones, with some not included. The repertoire holds 2 million to 2.5 million clones, with approximately 94% as singletons. CD8 cells classed as naive were CD45RO-negative and positively selected for CCR7, excluding terminally differentiated effector memory CD45RA+ cells. Input material: naive CD8+ T cells sorted from blood. Receptor source: a man younger than 35 in good health.

V and J are TRBV25-1 and TRBJ1-5, with D perhaps matching TRBD1 (5 bases). Trimming removed 1 base from V and 1 base from J, with 8 bases in between. The CDR3 loop spans 15 amino acids. CDR1 and CDR2 from the germline V gene are MGHDK and SYGVNS. The DNA for the CDR3 is TGTGCCAGCAGTGAATGGGGGGACAGCAATCAGCCCCAGCATTTT. Its protein product is CASSEWGDSNQPQHF.

This chain connects TRBV14 to TRBJ2-1; D is perhaps TRBD1 or TRBD2 (5 bases each). The CDR3 covers 16 residues. V dropped 1 base and J dropped 7 bases, with 17 bases sitting between them. CDR1 is SGHDN, CDR2 FVKESK, per germline. As DNA, the CDR3 is TGTGCCAGCAGCCAAGCAGAGGGGTACGCGGCTAATGAGCAGTTCTTC. Its translation is CASSQAEGYAANEQFF.

The V and J genes are TRBV2 and TRBJ2-3; possible D gene TRBD2, 6 bases. Germline V gene data show CDR1 as SNHLY and CDR2 as FYNNEI. The CDR3 is 16 amino acids. Trimming left V 7 bases short and J 2 bases short, with 19 bases between. The CDR3 sequence: CASINAGQGYTDTQYF. The CDR3 bases are TGTGCCAGCATCAACGCGGGGCAGGGCTACACAGATACGCAGTATTTT.

This chain connects TRBV15 to TRBJ1-1; 7 bases are shared with TRBD1. There are 15 residues in the CDR3. J gave up 0 bases and V 2 bases, and 3 bases lay outside the gene matches. Germline V gene data show CDR1 as LNHNV and CDR2 as YYDKDF (reference sequence). CDR3 sequence reads: CATSRQGVMNTEAFF. The DNA of the CDR3 is TGTGCCACCAGCAGACAGGGGGTTATGAACACTGAAGCTTTCTTT.

The gene calls are TRBV5-8 and TRBJ1-2; D not resolved. The CDR3 has 14 residues. Germline V gene sequence: CDR1 SGHTS, CDR2 YDEGEE. V was cut by 0 bases and J by 5 bases, with 11 bases left in between. DNA of the CDR3: TGTGCCAGCAGCTTGGCCTCCGCCTTATATGGCTACACCTTC. Protein: CASSLASALYGYTF.

The chain joins TRBV4-3 to TRBJ2-7, with D unresolved. CDR3 length: 15 amino acids. The V gene lost 1 base and the J gene lost 2 bases, with 12 bases spanning the gap. Looked up from germline, CDR1 is LGHNA and CDR2 is YSLEER. The CDR3 nucleotides are TGCGCCAGCAGCCAAGGGTTGAGTTCCGCCTACGAGCAGTACTTC. It specifies CASSQGLSSAYEQYF.

The V call is TRBV6-4, the J call TRBJ2-2; D not resolved. The V end lost 2 bases, the J end lost 4 bases, and 5 bases lay between the germline ends. The CDR3 spans 13 residues. Germline V gene data show CDR1 as MRHNA and CDR2 as SNTAGT. CDR3 sequence: CASSDAGTGELFF. CDR3 in DNA: TGTGCCAGCAGTGACGCAGGCACCGGGGAGCTGTTTTTT.

The rearrangement uses TRBV29-1 and TRBJ1-1; D is unclear. CDR3 length equals 14 residues. Germline V gene sequence: CDR1 SQVTM, CDR2 ANQGSEA. V lost 3 bases and J lost 0, with 11 bases in between. For the CDR3, the DNA is TGCAGCGTTGATGACGGAACCATGAACACTGAAGCTTTCTTT. Translating gives CSVDDGTMNTEAFF. Supplemented by reference TRBV29-1 and TRBJ1-1, the full variable domain reads SAVISQKPSRDICQRGTSLTIQCQVDSQVTMMFWYRQQPGQSLTLIATANQGSEATYESGFVIDKFPISRPNLTFSTLTVSNMSPEDSSIYLCSVDDGTMNTEAFFGQGTRLTVV.

This sequence joins TRBV4-1 and TRBJ2-5; D perhaps matches TRBD2 (5 bases). The germline gives CDR1 MGHRA, CDR2 YSYEKL. With 4 bases removed from V and 1 base from J, the gap between germline ends came to 19 bases. The CDR3 is 17 residues long. This CDR3 reads CASSPYPVASSQETQYF. DNA of the CDR3: TGCGCCAGCAGCCCCTACCCCGTGGCTAGCAGCCAAGAGACCCAGTACTTC.